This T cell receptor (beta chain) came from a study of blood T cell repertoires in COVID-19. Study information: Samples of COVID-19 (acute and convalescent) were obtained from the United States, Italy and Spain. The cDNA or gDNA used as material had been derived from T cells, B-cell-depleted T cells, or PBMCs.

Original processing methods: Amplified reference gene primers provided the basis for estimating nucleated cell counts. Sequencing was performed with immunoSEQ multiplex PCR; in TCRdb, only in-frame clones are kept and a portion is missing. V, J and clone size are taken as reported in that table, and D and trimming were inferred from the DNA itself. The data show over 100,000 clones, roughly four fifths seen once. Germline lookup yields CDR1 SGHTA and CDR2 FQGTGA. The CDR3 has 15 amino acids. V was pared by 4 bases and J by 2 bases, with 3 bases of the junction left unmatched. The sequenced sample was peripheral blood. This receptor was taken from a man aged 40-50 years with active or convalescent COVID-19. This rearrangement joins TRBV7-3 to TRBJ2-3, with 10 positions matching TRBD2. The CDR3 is CASSSSGGITDTQYF. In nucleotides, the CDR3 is TGTGCCAGCAGCTCTAGCGGGGGAATCACAGATACGCAGTATTTT.